This passage covers 9 T cell receptor beta chains from one sample sequenced in a study of a mutant IDH1 vaccine in newly diagnosed glioma. The time point was: baseline, week 1 (first vaccination visit). As to treatment: pre-vaccination baseline after standard-of-care therapy. Produced via immunoSEQ multiplex PCR; TCRdb's table is partial and in-frame only. The table shows tens of thousands of clones, with approximately 93% occurring only once. This material consisted of PBMCs, taken from a glioma patient treated with radiotherapy, temozolomide or both. These receptor sequences come from a man under 40 with glioma.

This clone is a singleton in its sample. The V and J genes are TRBV2 and TRBJ2-7; 14 positions agree with TRBD2. The CDR3 totals 13 residues. J lost 5 bases, V lost 10 bases, and 4 bases had no gene match. CDR1 is SNHLY, CDR2 FYNNEI, per germline. The CDR3 DNA is TGTGCCAAGGGGACTAGCGGGAGCAACGAGCAGTACTTC. This gives the protein CAKGTSGSNEQYF.

Of note for this clone: Distinct nucleotide sequences in the sample also encode this CDR3. The rearrangement links TRBV10-1 to TRBJ2-2; D ambiguous. V was shortened by 6 bases and J by 2 bases, with 4 bases between the two germline ends. In germline, CDR1 is WNHNN, CDR2 SYGVQD (reference sequence). CDR3 length equals 12 residues. CDR3 nucleotide sequence: TGCGCCAGCAGGACCAACACCGGGGAGCTGTTTTTT. Its protein product is CASRTNTGELFF.

The sample holds one count of this clone. The sample carries other DNA sequences with the same CDR3. The CDR3 is CASSILASGTDTQYF. CDR3 DNA: TGTGCCAGTAGTATACTGGCTAGCGGGACAGATACGCAGTATTTT. This sequence joins TRBV19 and TRBJ2-3, with 8 bases lining up with TRBD2. The CDR3 contains 15 residues. Germline V gene lookup returns CDR1 LNHDA and CDR2 SQIVND (reference sequence). The trim removed 2 bases at V and 3 bases at J, leaving 4 bases unmatched.

The chain employs TRBV29-1 and TRBJ2-3; TRBD1 aligns across 7 bases. CDR1 and CDR2 from the germline V gene are SQVTM and ANQGSEA. The CDR3 sequence is 14 residues long. Trimming at V came to 7 bases and at J to 2 bases, leaving 9 bases not matched to a gene. CDR3 bases: TGCAGCGCCAGAAAACAGGGGATCACAGATACGCAGTATTTT. As protein: CSARKQGITDTQYF.

The J gene is TRBJ1-2, the V gene TRBV6-5; 8 bases match TRBD1. The germline V gene encodes CDR1 MNHEY and CDR2 SVGAGI. The V gene end was trimmed by 2 bases and the J gene end by 6 bases; junction bases not matched to a gene: 8. The CDR3 is 15 residues long. CDR3: CASSYRGRGRDGYTF. For the CDR3, the DNA is TGTGCCAGCAGTTACAGGGGCAGGGGGCGAGATGGCTACACCTTC.

The chain employs TRBV6-5 and TRBJ1-5, with D perhaps matching TRBD1 (5 bases). The germline V gene encodes CDR1 MNHEY and CDR2 SVGAGI. The CDR3 runs 14 residues. With 6 bases removed from V and 6 bases from J, the gap between germline ends came to 15 bases. The chain's CDR3 is CASSPRQGVQPQHF. The CDR3 coding sequence is TGTGCCAGCAGCCCTCGGCAGGGTGTTCAGCCCCAGCATTTT.

The chain has TRBV5-1 and TRBJ2-7; TRBD2 matches at 9 bases. Unmatched junction bases numbered 8, after V lost 1 base and J lost 6 bases. The CDR3 length is 15 residues. CDR1 and CDR2 (germline): SGHRS, YFSETQ. In DNA form, the CDR3 reads TGCGCCAGCAGCTTGAATAGCGGGAGTCCTGCCGAGCAGTACTTC. Residues: CASSLNSGSPAEQYF. The whole variable domain, remainder taken from reference TRBV5-1 and TRBJ2-7, is KAGVTQTPRYLIKTRGQQVTLSCSPISGHRSVSWYQQTPGQGLQFLFEYFSETQRNKGNFPGRFSGRQFSNSRSEMNVSTLELGDSALYLCASSLNSGSPAEQYFGPGTRLTVT.

The chain links TRBV5-6 to TRBJ2-1; D remains ambiguous. The CDR3 sequence is 12 residues long. Trimming removed 0 bases from V and 7 bases from J, with 5 bases in between. CDR1 SGHDT and CDR2 YYEEEE come from the germline V gene. DNA for the CDR3: TGTGCCAGCAGCTTGGTCCCGAATGAGCAGTTCTTC. Encoded protein: CASSLVPNEQFF.

The chain joins TRBV29-1 to TRBJ1-2; D call uncertain. The CDR3 runs to 12 residues. Germline CDR1 and CDR2: SQVTM and ANQGSEA. V was clipped by 8 bases and J by 8 bases, with 18 bases between them. The DNA of the CDR3 is TGCAGCCACGAGAGGTCCGGGTACGGCTACACCTTC. Translating gives CSHERSGYGYTF.